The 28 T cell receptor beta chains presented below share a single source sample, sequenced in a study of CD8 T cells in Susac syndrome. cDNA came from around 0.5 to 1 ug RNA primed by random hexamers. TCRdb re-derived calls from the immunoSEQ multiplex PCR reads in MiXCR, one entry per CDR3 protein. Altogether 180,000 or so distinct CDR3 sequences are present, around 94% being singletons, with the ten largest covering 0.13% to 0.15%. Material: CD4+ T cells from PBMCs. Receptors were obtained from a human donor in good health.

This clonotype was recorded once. DNA for the CDR3: TGTGCCGTGGGGACAGTCGCGAACACCGGGGAGCTGTTTTTT. Translating it yields CAVGTVANTGELFF. This chain connects TRBV10-3 to TRBJ2-2; 7 nucleotides agree with TRBD1. This CDR3 has 14 residues. From germline, CDR1 is ENHRY and CDR2 SYGVKD. J lost 0 bases, V lost 11 bases, and 6 bases had no gene match.

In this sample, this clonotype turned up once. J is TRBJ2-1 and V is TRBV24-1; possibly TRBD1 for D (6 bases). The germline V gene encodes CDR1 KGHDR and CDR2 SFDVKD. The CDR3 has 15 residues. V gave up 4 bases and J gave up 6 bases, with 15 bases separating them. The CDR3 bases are TGTGCCACCAGTGAACCCGATAAAGGGGGCAATGAGCAGTTCTTC. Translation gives CATSEPDKGGNEQFF.

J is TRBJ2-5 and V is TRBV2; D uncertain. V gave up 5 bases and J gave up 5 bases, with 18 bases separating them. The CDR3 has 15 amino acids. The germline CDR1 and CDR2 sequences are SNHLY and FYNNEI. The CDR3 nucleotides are TGTGCCAGCAGTTCCGGCCTCCAGACGGTCGAGACCCAGTACTTC. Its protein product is CASSSGLQTVETQYF.

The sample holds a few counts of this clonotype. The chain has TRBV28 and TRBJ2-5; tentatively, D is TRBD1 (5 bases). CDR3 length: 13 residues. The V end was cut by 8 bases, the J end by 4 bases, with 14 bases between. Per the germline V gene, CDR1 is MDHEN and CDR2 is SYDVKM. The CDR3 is CASRLQGGETQYF. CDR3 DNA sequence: TGTGCCAGCCGTCTCCAGGGTGGAGAGACCCAGTACTTC.

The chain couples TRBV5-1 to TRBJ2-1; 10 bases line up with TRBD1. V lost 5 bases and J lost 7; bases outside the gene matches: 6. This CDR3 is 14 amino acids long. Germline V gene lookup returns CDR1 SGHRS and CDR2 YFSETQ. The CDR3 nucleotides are TGCGCCAGCAGAACCGGGACAGGGGATAATGAGCAGTTCTTC. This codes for CASRTGTGDNEQFF. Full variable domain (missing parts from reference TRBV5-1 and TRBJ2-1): KAGVTQTPRYLIKTRGQQVTLSCSPISGHRSVSWYQQTPGQGLQFLFEYFSETQRNKGNFPGRFSGRQFSNSRSEMNVSTLELGDSALYLCASRTGTGDNEQFFGPGTRLTVL.

The CDR3 bases are TGTGCCAGCAGCCTCGTAAGTGGGGGGGCCCCAGATACGCAGTATTTT. Translated, it gives CASSLVSGGAPDTQYF. The chain employs TRBV9 and TRBJ2-3; tentatively, D is TRBD2 (7 bases). Trimming pared 4 bases from V and 4 bases from J, leaving 19 bases between. Per the germline V gene, CDR1 is SGDLS and CDR2 is YYNGEE. The CDR3 has 16 amino acids.

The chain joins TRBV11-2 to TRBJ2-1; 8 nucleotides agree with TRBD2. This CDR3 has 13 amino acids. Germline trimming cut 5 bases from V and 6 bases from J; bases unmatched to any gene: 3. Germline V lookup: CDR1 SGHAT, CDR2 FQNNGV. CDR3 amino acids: CASSHGGANEQFF. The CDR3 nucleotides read TGTGCCAGCAGCCACGGGGGGGCCAATGAGCAGTTCTTC.

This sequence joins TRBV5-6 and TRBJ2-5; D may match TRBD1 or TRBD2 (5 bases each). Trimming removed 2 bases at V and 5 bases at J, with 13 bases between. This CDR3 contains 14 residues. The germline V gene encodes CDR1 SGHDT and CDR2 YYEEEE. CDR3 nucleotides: TGTGCCAGCAGCTTATCAGGAGAGGGGGAGACCCAGTACTTC. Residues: CASSLSGEGETQYF. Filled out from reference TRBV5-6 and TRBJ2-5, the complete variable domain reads DAGVTQSPTHLIKTRGQQVTLRCSPKSGHDTVSWYQQALGQGPQFIFQYYEEEERQRGNFPDRFSGHQFPNYSSELNVNALLLGDSALYLCASSLSGEGETQYFGPGTRLLVL.

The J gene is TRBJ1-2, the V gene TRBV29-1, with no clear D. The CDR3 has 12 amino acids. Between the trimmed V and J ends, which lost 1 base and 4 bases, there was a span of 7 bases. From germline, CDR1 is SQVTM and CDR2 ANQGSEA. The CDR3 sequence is CSVEAPGYGYTF. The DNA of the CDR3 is TGCAGCGTTGAAGCCCCAGGCTATGGCTACACCTTC.

The CDR3 DNA is TGTGCCAGCAGTGCCAGGGGACCCCTCCACTTT. Residues: CASSARGPLHF. The chain carries TRBV12-3 or TRBV12-4 and TRBJ1-6; a possible D gene is TRBD1 (6 bases). Trimming removed 5 bases from V and 12 bases from J, with 8 bases in between. The CDR3 totals 11 residues.

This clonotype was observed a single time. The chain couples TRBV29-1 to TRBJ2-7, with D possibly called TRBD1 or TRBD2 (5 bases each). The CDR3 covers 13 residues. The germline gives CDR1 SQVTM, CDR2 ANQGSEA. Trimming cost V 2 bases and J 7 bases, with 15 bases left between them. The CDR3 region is CSVETSRDREQYF. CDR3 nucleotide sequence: TGCAGCGTTGAAACATCCCGGGACCGGGAGCAGTACTTC.

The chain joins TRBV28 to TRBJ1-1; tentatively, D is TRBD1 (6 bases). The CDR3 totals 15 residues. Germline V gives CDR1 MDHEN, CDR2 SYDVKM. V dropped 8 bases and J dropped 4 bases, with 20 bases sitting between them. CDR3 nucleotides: TGTGCCAGCGTCCCTACGATGGGCAGGGGCACTGAAGCTTTCTTT. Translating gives CASVPTMGRGTEAFF.

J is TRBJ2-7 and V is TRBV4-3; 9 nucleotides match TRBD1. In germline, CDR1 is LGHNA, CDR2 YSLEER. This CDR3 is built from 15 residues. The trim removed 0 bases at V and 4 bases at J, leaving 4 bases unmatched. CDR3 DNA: TGCGCCAGCAGCCAAGAAGGACAGGGGAGATACGAGCAGTACTTC. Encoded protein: CASSQEGQGRYEQYF.

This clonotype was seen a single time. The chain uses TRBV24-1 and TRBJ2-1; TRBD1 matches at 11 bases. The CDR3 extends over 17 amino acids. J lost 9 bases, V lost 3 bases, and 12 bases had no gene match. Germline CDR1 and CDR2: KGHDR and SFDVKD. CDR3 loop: CATSDLPGQGERGEQFF. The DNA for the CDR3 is TGTGCCACCAGTGATCTTCCGGGACAGGGGGAGAGAGGTGAGCAGTTCTTC.

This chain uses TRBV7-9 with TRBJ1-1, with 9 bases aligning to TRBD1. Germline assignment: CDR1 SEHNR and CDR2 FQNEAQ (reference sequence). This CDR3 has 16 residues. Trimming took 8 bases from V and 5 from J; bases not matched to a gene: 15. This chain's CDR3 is CASHGQGPPGGTEAFF. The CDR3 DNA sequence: TGTGCCAGCCACGGACAGGGGCCCCCCGGGGGGACTGAAGCTTTCTTT.

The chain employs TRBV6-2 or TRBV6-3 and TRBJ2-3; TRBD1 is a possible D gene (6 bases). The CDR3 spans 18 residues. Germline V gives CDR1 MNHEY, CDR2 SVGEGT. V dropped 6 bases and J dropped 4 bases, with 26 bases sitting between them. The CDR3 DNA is TGTGCCAGCAGACACAGAATGGGGCCCAGGGGAGTTGCAGATACGCAGTATTTT. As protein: CASRHRMGPRGVADTQYF.

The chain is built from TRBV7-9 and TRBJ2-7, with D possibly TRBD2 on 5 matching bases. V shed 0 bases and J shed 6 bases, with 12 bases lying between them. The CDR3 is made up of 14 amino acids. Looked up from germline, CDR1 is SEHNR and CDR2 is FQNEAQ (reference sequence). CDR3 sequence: CASSLAQLVSEQYF. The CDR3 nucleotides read TGTGCCAGCAGCTTAGCCCAACTAGTCAGCGAGCAGTACTTC.

The CDR3 bases are TGTGCCAGCAGCCAATATGGGACCGGGGAGCTGTTTTTT. Its translation is CASSQYGTGELFF. This chain joins TRBV3-1 and TRBJ2-2; D is unresolved. V lost 2 bases to trimming and J lost 5 bases, with 6 bases between them. Germline CDR1 is LGHDT and CDR2 is YNNKEL (reference sequence). The CDR3 totals 13 residues.

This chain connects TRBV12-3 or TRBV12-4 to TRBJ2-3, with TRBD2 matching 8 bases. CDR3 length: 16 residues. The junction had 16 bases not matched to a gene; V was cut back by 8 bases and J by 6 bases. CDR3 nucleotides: TGTGCCAGCCGATCCCAAGGGCGGGGGGCCAGTGATACGCAGTATTTT. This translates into CASRSQGRGASDTQYF.

The CDR3 DNA follows: TGCAGTGCTAGATCCTCCCATCTCCGGGACACAGATACGCAGTATTTT. This codes for CSARSSHLRDTDTQYF. The chain combines TRBV20-1 with TRBJ2-3; a possible D gene is TRBD2 (5 bases). The CDR3 sequence is 16 residues long. V was cut by 2 bases and J by 2 bases, with 17 bases left in between. Germline lookup yields CDR1 DFQATT and CDR2 SNEGSKA (reference sequence).

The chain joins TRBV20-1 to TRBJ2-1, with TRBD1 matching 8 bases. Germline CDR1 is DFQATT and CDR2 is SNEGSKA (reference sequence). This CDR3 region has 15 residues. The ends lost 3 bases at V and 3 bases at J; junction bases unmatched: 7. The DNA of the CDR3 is TGCAGTGCTAGGTTCGGACAGGGAAGCTACAATGAGCAGTTCTTC. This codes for CSARFGQGSYNEQFF.

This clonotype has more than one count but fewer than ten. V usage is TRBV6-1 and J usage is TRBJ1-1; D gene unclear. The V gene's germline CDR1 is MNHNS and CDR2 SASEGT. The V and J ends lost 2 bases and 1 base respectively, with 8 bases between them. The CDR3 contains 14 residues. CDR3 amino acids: CASSERQTNTEAFF. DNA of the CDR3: TGTGCCAGCAGTGAACGGCAGACGAACACTGAAGCTTTCTTT.

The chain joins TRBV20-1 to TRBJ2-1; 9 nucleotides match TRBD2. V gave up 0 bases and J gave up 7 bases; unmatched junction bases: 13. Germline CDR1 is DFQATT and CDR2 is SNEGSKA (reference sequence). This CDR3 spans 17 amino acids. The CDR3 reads CSARDTLAGPHLNEQFF. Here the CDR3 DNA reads TGCAGTGCTAGAGATACCCTAGCGGGGCCCCATTTAAATGAGCAGTTCTTC.

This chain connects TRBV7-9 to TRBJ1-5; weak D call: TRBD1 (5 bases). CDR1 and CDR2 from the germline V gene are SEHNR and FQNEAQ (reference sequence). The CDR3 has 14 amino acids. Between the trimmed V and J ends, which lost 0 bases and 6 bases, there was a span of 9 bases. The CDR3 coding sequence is TGTGCCAGCAGCTTAGCGGCGGGGCTTCAGCCCCAGCATTTT. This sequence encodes CASSLAAGLQPQHF.

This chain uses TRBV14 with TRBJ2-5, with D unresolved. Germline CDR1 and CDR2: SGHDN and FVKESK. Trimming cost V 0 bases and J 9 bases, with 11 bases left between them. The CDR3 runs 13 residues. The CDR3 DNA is TGTGCCAGCAGCCAAGAGGCCCTCCTGCCCCAGTACTTC. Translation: CASSQEALLPQYF.

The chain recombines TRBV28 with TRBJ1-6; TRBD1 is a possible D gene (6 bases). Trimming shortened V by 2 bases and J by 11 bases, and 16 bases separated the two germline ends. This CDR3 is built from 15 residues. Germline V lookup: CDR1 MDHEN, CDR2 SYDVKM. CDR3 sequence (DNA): TGTGCCAGCAGTTTAGGCGGGGGCCCTCGGGCACCCCTCCACTTT. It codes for CASSLGGGPRAPLHF.

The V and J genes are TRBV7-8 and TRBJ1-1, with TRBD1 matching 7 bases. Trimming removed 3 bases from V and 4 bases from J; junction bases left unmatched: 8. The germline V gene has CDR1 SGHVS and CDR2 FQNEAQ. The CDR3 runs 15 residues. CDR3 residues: CASSFYRGSGTEAFF. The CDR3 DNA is TGTGCCAGCAGCTTCTACAGGGGATCGGGCACTGAAGCTTTCTTT.

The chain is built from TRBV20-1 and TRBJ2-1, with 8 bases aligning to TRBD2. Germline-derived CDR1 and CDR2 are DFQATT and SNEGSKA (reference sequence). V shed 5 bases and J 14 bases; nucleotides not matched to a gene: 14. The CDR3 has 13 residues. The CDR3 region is CSAPKEHSGVEFF. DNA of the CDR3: TGCAGTGCTCCAAAGGAACATAGCGGGGTGGAGTTCTTC.